The T cell receptor beta chain described here comes from a study of PD-L1 blockade in urothelial cancer. Libraries were prepared by immunoSEQ multiplex PCR; TCRdb keeps only in-frame clonotypes and omits some of them. The data show 95,000 or so clones, roughly 84% seen once. The time point was: pretreatment peripheral blood. The sequence derives from a man in his fifties or sixties with urothelial cancer. This specimen consisted of PBMCs, obtained around atezolizumab (anti-PD-L1) treatment.

The CDR3 here is CASSGWVGATGELFF. In nucleotides, the CDR3 is TGTGCCAGCAGCGGGTGGGTTGGAGCCACCGGGGAGCTGTTTTTT. J is TRBJ2-2 and V is TRBV7-9; D ambiguous. V was trimmed by 5 bases and J by 4 bases, leaving 14 bases between them. The germline V gene encodes CDR1 SEHNR and CDR2 FQNEAQ (reference sequence). The CDR3 consists of 15 residues.